The 12 T cell receptor beta chains reported below all come from one sample, sequenced in a study of T cells in localized non-small cell lung cancer. Here immunoSEQ multiplex PCR was the method, and the copy in TCRdb shows in-frame clones only, minus some. The table has 50,000 to 75,000 clones, roughly 90% seen once. The sequencing used peripheral blood, collected before any cancer treatment. These receptors all stem from a man between 40 and 70 years old with stage I squamous cell lung carcinoma.

The chain employs TRBV7-2 and TRBJ2-2; D gene unclear. The CDR3 runs 13 residues. The germline V gene encodes CDR1 SGHTA and CDR2 FQGNSA. Trimming pared 5 bases from V and 6 bases from J, leaving 10 bases between. CDR3 protein: CASSRGGAGELFF. CDR3 coding DNA: TGTGCCAGCAGCCGAGGTGGAGCCGGGGAGCTGTTTTTT.

V is TRBV7-8 and J is TRBJ2-1; 9 nucleotides align to TRBD1. The J segment lost 4 bases and the V segment lost 5 bases, leaving 9 bases of the junction unmatched. The CDR3 loop spans 16 amino acids. The V gene's germline CDR1 is SGHVS and CDR2 FQNEAQ. CDR3 sequence reads: CASSGTGGRPYNEQFF. In DNA form, the CDR3 reads TGTGCCAGCAGCGGAACAGGGGGCCGCCCTTACAATGAGCAGTTCTTC. Supplemented by reference TRBV7-8 and TRBJ2-1, the full variable domain reads GAGVSQSPRYKVAKRGQDVALRCDPISGHVSLFWYQQALGQGPEFLTYFQNEAQLDKSGLPSDRFFAERPEGSVSTLKIQRTQQEDSAVYLCASSGTGGRPYNEQFFGPGTRLTVL.

CDR3 DNA: TGTGCCAGCAGCTTAGACAGCTCCTACAATGAGCAGTTCTTC. Translated: CASSLDSSYNEQFF. The chain is built from TRBV13 and TRBJ2-1; D gene ambiguous. Germline values: CDR1 PRHDT, CDR2 FYEKMQ (reference sequence). Between the trimmed V and J ends, which lost 1 base and 0 bases, there was a span of 4 bases. This CDR3 contains 14 residues. The entire variable domain, with the rest obtained from reference TRBV13 and TRBJ2-1, is as follows: AAGVIQSPRHLIKEKRETATLKCYPIPRHDTVYWYQQGPGQDPQFLISFYEKMQSDKGSIPDRFSAQQFSDYHSELNMSSLELGDSALYFCASSLDSSYNEQFFGPGTRLTVL.

This chain joins TRBV19 and TRBJ1-1, with a weak D call TRBD1 (5 bases). Germline V gene sequence: CDR1 LNHDA, CDR2 SQIVND (reference sequence). V gave up 5 bases and J gave up 1 base, with 17 bases separating them. CDR3 length: 16 amino acids. The CDR3 nucleotides read TGTGCCAGTAGTTCAGAGATACGACAGCGGAACACTGAAGCTTTCTTT. This sequence encodes CASSSEIRQRNTEAFF.

This clone was picked up a small number of times. The CDR3 reads CASRGGNAGELFF. CDR3 sequence (DNA): TGTGCCAGCAGAGGAGGGAATGCCGGGGAGCTGTTTTTT. The chain joins TRBV9 to TRBJ2-2, with D tentatively TRBD2 (6 bases). Germline CDR1 and CDR2: SGDLS and YYNGEE. The CDR3 length is 13 residues. V was clipped by 5 bases and J by 6 bases, with 11 bases between them.

The V and J genes are TRBV7-2 and TRBJ2-1, with D perhaps TRBD1 (5 bases). V was clipped by 5 bases and J by 4 bases, with 12 bases between them. This CDR3 has 14 amino acids. Looked up from germline, CDR1 is SGHTA and CDR2 is FQGNSA. CDR3 in DNA: TGTGCCAGCAGCCCCCCGACAGCTTACAATGAGCAGTTCTTC. This encodes CASSPPTAYNEQFF.

The chain recombines TRBV29-1 with TRBJ2-3; 12 bases map to TRBD2. CDR3 length: 15 amino acids. Germline assignment: CDR1 SQVTM and CDR2 ANQGSEA. The V gene end was trimmed by 3 bases and the J gene end by 4 bases; junction bases not matched to a gene: 5. DNA of the CDR3: TGCAGCGTTGAGCTAGCGGGAGGGGGACCAGATACGCAGTATTTT. Encoded protein: CSVELAGGGPDTQYF.

V is TRBV6-5 and J is TRBJ2-7; 8 bases match TRBD2. This CDR3 comprises 14 residues. J was trimmed by 0 bases and V by 6 bases; bases with no gene match: 4. Germline lookup yields CDR1 MNHEY and CDR2 SVGAGI. DNA for the CDR3: TGTGCCAGCAGAATAGCGGGACCCTCCTACGAGCAGTACTTC. Translating it yields CASRIAGPSYEQYF.

The genes are TRBV6-5 and TRBJ2-2; no reliable D call. Trimming removed 5 bases from V and 6 bases from J, with 4 bases in between. The CDR3 covers 11 residues. The V gene's germline CDR1 is MNHEY and CDR2 SVGAGI. CDR3 amino acids: CASSTPGELFF. CDR3 coding DNA: TGTGCCAGCAGTACCCCCGGGGAGCTGTTTTTT.

This chain connects TRBV25-1 to TRBJ2-5; D perhaps matches TRBD1 (6 bases). V shed 3 bases and J shed 5 bases, with 19 bases lying between them. Germline V gives CDR1 MGHDK, CDR2 SYGVNS. The CDR3 length is 16 residues. The CDR3 DNA reads as TGTGCCAGCAGTGAGGGGGCAAGGCATTCCGCGGAGACCCAGTACTTC. Amino acids: CASSEGARHSAETQYF.

The sample holds one count of this clone. The chain is built from TRBV7-3 and TRBJ1-2; D unresolved. Trimming shortened V by 2 bases and J by 7 bases, and 11 bases separated the two germline ends. The V gene's germline CDR1 is SGHTA and CDR2 FQGTGA. The CDR3 loop spans 13 amino acids. CDR3: CASSLDPSGGYTF. The CDR3 region has the DNA TGTGCCAGCAGCTTAGACCCCTCGGGTGGCTACACCTTC. Full variable domain (remainder filled in from reference TRBV7-3 and TRBJ1-2): GAGVSQTPSNKVTEKGKYVELRCDPISGHTALYWYRQSLGQGPEFLIYFQGTGAADDSGLPNDRFFAVRPEGSVSTLKIQRTERGDSAVYLCASSLDPSGGYTFGSGTRLTVV.

This clone occurred a few times. The chain joins TRBV30 to TRBJ1-4; D gene unclear. This CDR3 spans 13 amino acids. Germline CDR1 and CDR2: GTSNPN and SVGIG (reference sequence). V gave up 7 bases and J gave up 8 bases, with 17 bases separating them. CDR3 DNA sequence: TGTGCCTCGAATAGTAGGGCGCGAGAAAAACTGTTTTTT. Its translation: CASNSRAREKLFF.